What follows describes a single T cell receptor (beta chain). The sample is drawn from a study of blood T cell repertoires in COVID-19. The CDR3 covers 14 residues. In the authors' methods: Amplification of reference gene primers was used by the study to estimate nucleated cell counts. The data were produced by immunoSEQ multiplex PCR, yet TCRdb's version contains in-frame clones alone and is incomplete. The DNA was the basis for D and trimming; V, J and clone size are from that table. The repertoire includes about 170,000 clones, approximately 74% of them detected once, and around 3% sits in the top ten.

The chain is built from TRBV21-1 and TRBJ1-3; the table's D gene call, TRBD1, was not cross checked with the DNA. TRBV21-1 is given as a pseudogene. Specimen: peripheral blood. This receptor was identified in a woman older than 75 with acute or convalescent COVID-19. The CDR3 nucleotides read TGTGCCAGCGTCAGGGGGCGAAAGGAAAACACCATATATTTT. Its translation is CASVRGRKENTIYF.